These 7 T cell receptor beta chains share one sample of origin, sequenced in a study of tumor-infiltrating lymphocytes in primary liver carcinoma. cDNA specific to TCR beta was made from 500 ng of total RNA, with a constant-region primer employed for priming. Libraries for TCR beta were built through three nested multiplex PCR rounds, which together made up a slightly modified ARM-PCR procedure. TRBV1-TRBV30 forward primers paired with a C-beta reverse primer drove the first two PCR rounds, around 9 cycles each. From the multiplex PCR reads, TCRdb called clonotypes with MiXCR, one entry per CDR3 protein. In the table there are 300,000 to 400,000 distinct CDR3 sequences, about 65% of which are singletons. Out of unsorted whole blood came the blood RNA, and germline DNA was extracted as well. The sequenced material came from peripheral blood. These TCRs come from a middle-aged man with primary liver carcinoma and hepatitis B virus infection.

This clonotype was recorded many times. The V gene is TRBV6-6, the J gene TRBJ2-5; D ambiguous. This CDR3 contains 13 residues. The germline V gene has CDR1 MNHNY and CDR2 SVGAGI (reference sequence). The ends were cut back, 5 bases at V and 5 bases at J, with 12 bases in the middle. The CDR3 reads CASSTTVRETQYF. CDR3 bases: TGTGCCAGCAGTACGACGGTCCGGGAGACCCAGTACTTC.

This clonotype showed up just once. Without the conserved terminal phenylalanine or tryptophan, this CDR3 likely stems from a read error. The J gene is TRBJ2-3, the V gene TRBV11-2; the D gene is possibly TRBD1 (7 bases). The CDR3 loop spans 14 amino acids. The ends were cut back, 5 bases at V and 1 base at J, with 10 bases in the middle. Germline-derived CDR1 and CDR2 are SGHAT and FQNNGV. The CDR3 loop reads CASSQGEGTDTQYL. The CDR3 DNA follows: TGTGCCAGCAGCCAGGGGGAGGGCACAGATACGCAGTATTTG.

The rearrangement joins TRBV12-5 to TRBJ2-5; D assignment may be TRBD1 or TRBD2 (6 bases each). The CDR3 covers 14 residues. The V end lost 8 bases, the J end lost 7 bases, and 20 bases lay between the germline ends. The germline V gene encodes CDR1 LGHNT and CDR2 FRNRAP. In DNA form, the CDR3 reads TGTGCTAGTTATAGACAGGAGTACGGGAGGACCCAGTACTTC. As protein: CASYRQEYGRTQYF. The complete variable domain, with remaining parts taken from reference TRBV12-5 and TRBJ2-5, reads DARVTQTPRHKVTEMGQEVTMRCQPILGHNTVFWYRQTMMQGLELLAYFRNRAPLDDSGMPKDRFSAEMPDATLATLKIQPSEPRDSAVYFCASYRQEYGRTQYFGPGTRLLVL.

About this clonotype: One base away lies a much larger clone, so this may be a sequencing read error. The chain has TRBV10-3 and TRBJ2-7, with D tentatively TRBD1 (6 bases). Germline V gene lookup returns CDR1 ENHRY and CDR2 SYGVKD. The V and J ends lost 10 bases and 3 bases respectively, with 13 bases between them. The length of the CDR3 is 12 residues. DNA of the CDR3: TGTGCCACCAGGGGCAGGGACTACGAGCAGTACTTC. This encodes CATRGRDYEQYF.

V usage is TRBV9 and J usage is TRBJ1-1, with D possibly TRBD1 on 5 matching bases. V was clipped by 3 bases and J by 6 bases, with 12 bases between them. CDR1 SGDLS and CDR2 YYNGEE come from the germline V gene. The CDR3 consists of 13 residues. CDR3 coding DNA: TGTGCCAGCAGCGGTCAGGGTAATGCTGAAGCTTTCTTT. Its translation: CASSGQGNAEAFF.

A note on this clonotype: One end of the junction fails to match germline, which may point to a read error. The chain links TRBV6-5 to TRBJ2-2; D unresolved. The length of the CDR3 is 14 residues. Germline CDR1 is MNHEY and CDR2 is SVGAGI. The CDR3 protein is CTSRQTVNTGELFF. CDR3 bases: TGTACCAGCAGGCAGACGGTGAACACCGGGGAGCTGTTTTTT.

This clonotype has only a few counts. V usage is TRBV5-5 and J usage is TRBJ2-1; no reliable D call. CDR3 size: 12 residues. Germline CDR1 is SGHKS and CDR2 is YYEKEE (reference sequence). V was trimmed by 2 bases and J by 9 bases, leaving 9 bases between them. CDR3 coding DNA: TGTGCCAGCAGCTTAGTTTTGGGTGAGCAGTTCTTC. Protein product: CASSLVLGEQFF. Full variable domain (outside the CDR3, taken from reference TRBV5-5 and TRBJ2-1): DAGVTQSPTHLIKTRGQQVTLRCSPISGHKSVSWYQQVLGQGPQFIFQYYEKEERGRGNFPDRFSARQFPNYSSELNVNALLLGDSALYLCASSLVLGEQFFGPGTRLTVL.